These 21 T cell receptor beta chains were sequenced from one sample in a study of vaccination effects on CD4 cells after COVID-19. Before any sequencing was done, the ViraFEST assay used viral peptide pools to expand antigen-specific CD4+ T cells. Cells that had been cultured for ten to eleven days were the source of isolated CD4+ T cells. Two-dose vaccination with either BNT162b2 or mRNA-1273 was given to the participants. Which antigens these TCRs recognize remains unknown. Sequenced by immunoSEQ multiplex PCR; TCRdb stores in-frame clones only, minus some. The sample lists some 61,000 clones, roughly three quarters occurring once. The sequencing used CD4+ T cells from PBMCs cultured with HCoV-OC43 spike peptides, collected after COVID-19 vaccination. Subset noted: HCoV-OC43 spike overlapping peptide pool stimulation. Receptor source: a human donor who received a COVID-19 vaccine.

The DNA for the CDR3 is TGTGCCAGCAGCCGATCGGACAGGGGGCGAAACGGGGAGCTGTTTTTT. Translation: CASSRSDRGRNGELFF. The chain recombines TRBV3-1 (or the pseudogene TRBV3-2) with TRBJ2-2; 11 bases match TRBD1. The CDR3 is 16 residues long. The junction had 8 bases not matched to a gene; V was cut back by 4 bases and J by 7 bases. CDR1 and CDR2 from the germline V gene are LGHDT and YNNKEL (reference sequence).

The V gene is TRBV15, the J gene TRBJ1-2; TRBD1 agrees at 12 bases. CDR1 is LNHNV, CDR2 YYDKDF, per germline (reference sequence). J gave up 7 bases and V 0 bases, and 6 bases lay outside the gene matches. The CDR3 consists of 16 residues. The CDR3 sequence: CATSRDPGTGGGGYTF. CDR3 DNA sequence: TGTGCCACCAGCAGAGATCCCGGGACAGGGGGCGGTGGCTACACCTTC.

The gene calls are TRBV2 and TRBJ1-3, with D perhaps TRBD1 (6 bases). Germline CDR1 and CDR2: SNHLY and FYNNEI. Trimming took 2 bases from V and 4 from J, leaving 12 bases between them. The CDR3 covers 15 residues. The CDR3 nucleotides are TGTGCCAGCAGTGAAAGGGGGGCATCAGGAAACACCATATATTTT. It translates to CASSERGASGNTIYF.

The J gene is TRBJ1-1, the V gene TRBV5-6, with D maybe TRBD1 (6 bases). The V end was cut by 0 bases, the J end by 4 bases, with 10 bases between. The CDR3 contains 14 residues. Germline V gives CDR1 SGHDT, CDR2 YYEEEE. CDR3 nucleotide sequence: TGTGCCAGCAGCTTGGCCGGGGGCCCCACTGAAGCTTTCTTT. It specifies CASSLAGGPTEAFF.

This sequence joins TRBV5-1 and TRBJ1-2; D gene unclear. V lost 0 bases and J lost 3, with 12 bases in between. The CDR3 is 15 amino acids. Looked up from germline, CDR1 is SGHRS and CDR2 is YFSETQ. CDR3: CASSLDRGDYYGYTF. The CDR3 DNA is TGCGCCAGCAGCTTGGACCGTGGGGATTACTATGGCTACACCTTC. Together with reference TRBV5-1 and TRBJ1-2, the CDR3 gives the full variable domain: KAGVTQTPRYLIKTRGQQVTLSCSPISGHRSVSWYQQTPGQGLQFLFEYFSETQRNKGNFPGRFSGRQFSNSRSEMNVSTLELGDSALYLCASSLDRGDYYGYTFGSGTRLTVV.

The chain employs TRBV18 and TRBJ1-1, with 11 positions matching TRBD1. This CDR3 is built from 17 residues. J was trimmed by 0 bases and V by 3 bases; bases with no gene match: 6. Germline-derived CDR1 and CDR2 are KGHSH and LQKENI. The CDR3 DNA reads TGTGCCAGCTCACCTAGGACAGGGGGCGCGTTGAACACTGAAGCTTTCTTT. The encoded protein is CASSPRTGGALNTEAFF.

The V and J genes are TRBV6-2 or TRBV6-3 and TRBJ2-7, with TRBD2 matching 14 bases. J gave up 3 bases and V 2 bases, and 3 bases lay outside the gene matches. Germline V lookup: CDR1 MNHEY, CDR2 SVGEGT. CDR3 length: 16 amino acids. The CDR3 nucleotides read TGTGCCAGCAGTTACCCTGGACTAGCGGGGGGCTACGAGCAGTACGTC. Its protein is CASSYPGLAGGYEQYV.

The CDR3 spells CASSSSAQGVNTGELFF. The CDR3 DNA reads TGTGCCAGCAGTTCGTCCGCCCAGGGGGTGAACACCGGGGAGCTGTTTTTT. The V and J genes are TRBV7-3 and TRBJ2-2; 7 positions agree with TRBD1. The length of the CDR3 is 17 residues. Germline CDR1 and CDR2: SGHTA and FQGTGA. The V gene end was trimmed by 6 bases and the J gene end by 1 base; junction bases not matched to a gene: 11.

V and J are TRBV9 and TRBJ1-2; possibly TRBD1 for D (5 bases). CDR3 size: 13 residues. V gave up 1 base and J gave up 4 bases, with 8 bases separating them. Germline-derived CDR1 and CDR2 are SGDLS and YYNGEE. The CDR3: CASSVLGTYGYTF. CDR3 in DNA: TGTGCCAGCAGCGTACTGGGGACCTATGGCTACACCTTC.

This chain links TRBV27 with TRBJ2-6; perhaps TRBD1 as D (6 bases). Per germline, CDR1 MNHEY and CDR2 SMNVEV (reference sequence). The CDR3 is made up of 15 amino acids. Trimming stripped 6 bases from V and 0 bases from J, with 9 bases between. The CDR3 DNA sequence: TGTGCCAGCAGCTGGGGGCGCTCTGGGGCCAACGTCCTGACTTTC. It is translated as CASSWGRSGANVLTF.

This clone was observed a few times. The chain employs TRBV10-3 and TRBJ2-7; maybe TRBD2 (6 bases). This CDR3 is 13 amino acids long. Germline V gene lookup returns CDR1 ENHRY and CDR2 SYGVKD. V lost 11 bases and J lost 5, with 19 bases in between. CDR3: CAPTTGDEHEQYV. The CDR3 DNA follows: TGTGCCCCAACGACGGGGGACGAGCACGAGCAGTACGTC.

This chain uses TRBV3-1 (or the pseudogene TRBV3-2) with TRBJ2-4, with TRBD1 matching 7 bases. The length of the CDR3 is 14 residues. The germline V gene has CDR1 LGHDT and CDR2 YNNKEL (reference sequence). V was pared by 4 bases and J by 8 bases, with 8 bases of the junction left unmatched. The CDR3 bases are TGTGCCAGCAGCCGAGACAGGGTGGTGGACATTCAGTACTTC. This translates into CASSRDRVVDIQYF.

The CDR3: CASSAGTAYEQYV. Written as DNA, the CDR3 is TGTGCCAGCAGCGCAGGGACAGCGTACGAGCAGTACGTC. This chain uses TRBV5-5 with TRBJ2-7; 7 bases agree with TRBD1. The CDR3 extends over 13 amino acids. V trimming: 4 bases; J trimming: 4 bases; junction bases outside the gene matches: 5. Per the germline V gene, CDR1 is SGHKS and CDR2 is YYEKEE (reference sequence).

The chain couples TRBV19 to TRBJ2-3; D is undetermined. In germline, CDR1 is LNHDA, CDR2 SQIVND (reference sequence). The CDR3 has 15 residues. V was clipped by 5 bases and J by 4 bases, with 16 bases between them. For the CDR3, the DNA is TGTGCCAGTAGTGACCCTCAAAGGACGCCAGATACGCAGTATTTT. Encoded protein: CASSDPQRTPDTQYF.

The sample holds a few counts of this clone. The genes are TRBV2 and TRBJ1-3; D is unclear. The CDR3 extends over 10 amino acids. V was pared by 5 bases and J by 6 bases, with 2 bases between. CDR1 is SNHLY, CDR2 FYNNEI, per germline. This chain's CDR3 is CASSLNTIYF. In nucleotides, the CDR3 is TGTGCCAGCAGTCTAAACACCATATATTTT.

The chain has TRBV5-3 and TRBJ2-2, with 9 bases that match TRBD1. TRBV5-3 is treated as an ORF (open reading frame) with a function not yet certain. CDR3 size: 17 residues. V shed 0 bases, J shed 6 bases, and the junction held 9 bases outside the gene matches. CDR3 in amino acids: CARSLGPRTGAAGELFF. Here the CDR3 DNA reads TGTGCCAGAAGCTTGGGCCCTCGGACAGGGGCTGCCGGGGAGCTGTTTTTT.

In its sample, this clone was seen once. The chain combines TRBV6-1 with TRBJ2-2, with D possibly TRBD2 on 6 matching bases. The CDR3 is 17 residues long. The germline gives CDR1 MNHNS, CDR2 SASEGT. V dropped 3 bases and J dropped 7 bases, with 21 bases sitting between them. This CDR3 reads CASSDLGGLGGHGELFF. The CDR3 nucleotides read TGTGCCAGCAGTGACCTGGGGGGTTTGGGAGGTCACGGGGAGCTGTTTTTT.

The genes are TRBV30 and TRBJ2-5, with D unclear. Looked up from germline, CDR1 is GTSNPN and CDR2 is SVGIG (reference sequence). CDR3 length: 14 residues. V was clipped by 2 bases and J by 7 bases, with 17 bases between them. This CDR3 is CAWSPGRISSTQYF. The CDR3 DNA follows: TGTGCCTGGAGTCCCGGGCGGATAAGTTCGACCCAGTACTTC. The entire variable domain, with the rest obtained from reference TRBV30 and TRBJ2-5, is as follows: SQTIHQWPATLVQPVGSPLSLECTVEGTSNPNLYWYRQAAGRGLQLLFYSVGIGQISSEVPQNLSASRPQDRQFILSSKKLLLSDSGFYLCAWSPGRISSTQYFGPGTRLLVL.

The chain uses TRBV6-5 and TRBJ1-2; the match to TRBD1 covers 7 bases. The germline gives CDR1 MNHEY, CDR2 SVGAGI. V dropped 5 bases and J dropped 5; count of bases not matched to a gene: 11. The CDR3 consists of 15 residues. CDR3 nucleotide sequence: TGTGCCAGCAGTCGACAAGAGGGGGCTCAATATGGCTACACCTTC. It codes for CASSRQEGAQYGYTF.

This clone came up a few times. The chain uses TRBV25-1 and TRBJ2-1, with D tentatively TRBD2 (7 bases). Trimming took off 3 bases at V and 10 bases at J, with 22 bases between the two ends. Germline loops: CDR1 MGHDK, CDR2 SYGVNS. This CDR3 is built from 16 residues. The chain's CDR3 is CASSDLGGGPGEEQFF. The DNA of the CDR3 is TGTGCCAGCAGTGATTTGGGCGGGGGCCCCGGCGAGGAGCAGTTCTTC.

CDR3 sequence (DNA): TGTGCCAGCAGCCCGACGGGACAGCCCAGTGTTCACTTT. This encodes CASSPTGQPSVHF. This chain links TRBV3-1 (or the pseudogene TRBV3-2) with TRBJ1-6; 7 positions agree with TRBD1. The CDR3 is made up of 13 amino acids. Losses at the gene ends were 4 bases for V and 19 bases for J; bases not matched to a gene: 13. Germline V lookup: CDR1 LGHDT, CDR2 YNNKEL (reference sequence).